A selection of T cell receptor beta chains follows, all from one sample in a study of T cells after yellow fever vaccination. MiXCR, run by TCRdb on the 5' RACE reads, gives a single entry per CDR3 protein. This table holds 280,000 or so distinct CDR3 sequences, about 10% found once. Sequenced here: CD4+ T cells sorted from PBMCs, sampled 5 days after the yellow fever booster vaccination. Receptors originate from a man between 18 and 29 years old who received the YFV17D yellow fever vaccine. Each CDR3 is given with its conserved first and last residue. The order of the fields is clone size, V gene, J gene, CDR3 length, D gene, CDR3 protein, CDR3 DNA. A D gene is named only where the DNA matches it firmly. The size entry is marked missing in some rows and otherwise reads once, few, many or a size class.

>few|TRBV4-2|TRBJ2-1|15|TRBD2
CASSQERGGIDEQFF
TGTGCCAGCAGCCAAGAACGGGGGGGCATCGATGAGCAGTTCTTC
>NA|TRBV7-7|TRBJ2-5|18|TRBD2
CASSKGTSGGQRQETQYF
TGTGCCAGCAGCAAAGGGACTAGCGGGGGGCAAAGACAAGAGACCCAGTACTTC
>NA|TRBV5-4|TRBJ2-7|15|TRBD1
CASSSDRFISYEQYF
TGTGCCAGCAGCTCGGACAGGTTCATCTCCTACGAGCAGTACTTC
>many|TRBV28|TRBJ2-3|17|TRBD1
CASSLGVQGASTDTQYF
TGTGCCAGCAGTTTGGGGGTCCAGGGGGCTAGCACAGATACGCAGTATTTT
>NA|TRBV7-6|TRBJ2-1|12|NA
CASSLVGAEQFF
TGTGCCAGCAGCTTAGTTGGGGCTGAGCAGTTCTTC
>few|TRBV29-1|TRBJ2-1|16|NA
CSVVLGGPGVHNEQFF
TGCAGCGTTGTTCTCGGGGGCCCGGGGGTTCACAATGAGCAGTTCTTC
>few|TRBV6-5|TRBJ2-7|14|NA
CASSLPGHNYEQYF
TGTGCCAGCAGCCTTCCGGGACACAACTACGAGCAGTACTTC
>NA|TRBV4-1|TRBJ1-2|15|TRBD1
CARSQEDRVRYGYTF
TGCGCCAGAAGCCAGGAGGACAGGGTTCGGTATGGCTACACCTTC
>once|TRBV11-2|TRBJ2-7|18|TRBD2
CASSSSGGAFFSSYEQYF
TGTGCCAGCAGCTCCAGCGGGGGGGCCTTCTTTAGCTCCTACGAGCAGTACTTC
>NA|TRBV9|TRBJ2-7|13|NA
CASSVGLGDEQYF
TGTGCCAGCAGCGTCGGATTGGGGGACGAGCAGTACTTC
>NA|TRBV19|TRBJ1-1|14|TRBD1
CASRGDRPNTEAFF
TGTGCCAGTAGGGGGGACAGACCGAACACTGAAGCTTTCTTT
>many|TRBV7-2|TRBJ1-5|17|TRBD1
CASSLPTTGGLGQPQHF
TGTGCCAGCAGCTTACCAACGACAGGGGGCTTGGGGCAGCCCCAGCATTTT
>few|TRBV20-1|TRBJ2-5|13|NA
CSASASTQETQYF
TGCAGTGCTAGTGCCAGCACGCAAGAGACCCAGTACTTC
>few|TRBV13|TRBJ2-6|19|TRBD2
CASKGRWDYRGSGANVLTF
TGTGCCAGCAAAGGAAGATGGGACTATCGGGGCTCTGGGGCCAACGTCCTGACTTTC
>few|TRBV11-3|TRBJ2-1|13|NA
CASRDRGGNEQFF
TGTGCCAGCAGGGATAGAGGGGGGAATGAGCAGTTCTTC
>NA|TRBV18|TRBJ2-1|16|TRBD2
CASSPALAGNYNEQFF
TGTGCCAGCTCACCGGCTCTAGCGGGGAATTACAATGAGCAGTTCTTC
>NA|TRBV5-4|TRBJ1-6|16|NA
CASSLSVLGEGSPLHF
TGTGCCAGCAGCTTGTCGGTTCTCGGAGAGGGTTCACCCCTCCACTTT
>few|TRBV20-1|TRBJ2-2|15|NA
CSAPTRTANTGELFF
TGCAGTGCCCCGACCCGGACTGCAAACACCGGGGAGCTGTTTTTT
>few|TRBV7-6|TRBJ2-5|16|NA
CASSHPYGHRGETQYF
TGTGCCAGCAGCCACCCATATGGGCATAGGGGGGAGACCCAGTACTTC
>few|TRBV6-2/TRBV6-3|TRBJ1-2|12|NA
CASSYSRGIGTF
TGTGCCAGCAGTTACTCGAGGGGGATCGGCACCTTC
>NA|TRBV6-5|TRBJ1-2|14|NA
CASSYSSRVYGYTF
TGTGCCAGCAGTTACTCGTCCAGGGTCTATGGCTACACCTTC
>NA|TRBV15|TRBJ2-2|13|NA
CATLNFESGELFF
TGTGCCACCCTTAATTTCGAATCCGGGGAGCTGTTTTTT
>few|TRBV7-2|TRBJ1-5|15|TRBD1
CASSVQRGPNQPQHF
TGTGCCAGCAGCGTACAAAGGGGGCCCAATCAGCCCCAGCATTTT
>few|TRBV7-9|TRBJ1-2|15|TRBD1
CASSFVGTGGAGYTF
TGTGCCAGCAGCTTCGTCGGGACAGGGGGTGCTGGCTACACCTTC
>few|TRBV10-3|TRBJ1-4|14|NA
CAISQPPHNEKLFF
TGTGCCATTAGTCAGCCTCCTCATAATGAAAAACTGTTTTTT
>few|TRBV15|TRBJ2-3|18|TRBD2
CATSRDLHSGGSTDTQYF
TGTGCCACCAGCAGAGACCTACATAGCGGGGGGAGCACAGATACGCAGTATTTT
>many|TRBV27|TRBJ2-2|17|NA
CASSLGGWWGGTGELFF
TGTGCCAGCAGTTTAGGAGGGTGGTGGGGAGGCACCGGGGAGCTGTTTTTT
>few|TRBV10-2|TRBJ1-2|15|NA
CASSESNAGHYGYTF
TGCGCCAGCAGTGAGTCGAACGCCGGCCACTATGGCTACACCTTC
>NA|TRBV6-1|TRBJ1-1|14|NA
CASCPGGLNTEAFF
TGTGCCAGCTGTCCCGGGGGCCTGAACACTGAAGCTTTCTTT
>few|TRBV4-2|TRBJ1-1|16|NA
CASSQEGGARNTEAFF
TGTGCCAGCAGCCAAGAAGGCGGGGCGCGGAACACTGAAGCTTTCTTT
>many|TRBV27|TRBJ1-6|17|NA
CASSLGRWSSYNSPLHF
TGTGCCAGCAGTTTGGGCAGATGGAGCTCCTATAATTCACCCCTCCACTTT
>NA|TRBV5-6|TRBJ2-1|14|TRBD1
CASSVDRFPGRQFF
TGTGCCAGCAGCGTGGACAGGTTCCCCGGACGGCAGTTCTTC
>NA|TRBV11-3|TRBJ1-1|13|NA
CASSAGAGTEAFF
TGTGCCAGCAGCGCCGGGGCGGGAACTGAAGCTTTCTTT
>few|TRBV20-1|TRBJ2-5|13|NA
CSAPLARQETQYF
TGCAGTGCTCCCCTGGCCAGGCAAGAGACCCAGTACTTC
>few|TRBV20-1|TRBJ2-2|15|NA
CSAPLGGSNTGELFF
TGCAGTGCCCCTCTGGGGGGCTCGAACACCGGGGAGCTGTTTTTT